The next 10 T cell receptor beta chains were all read from a single sample in a study of cytomegalovirus exposure and HLA in healthy donors. Researchers ran the PCR with 60 Vbeta and 13 Jbeta primers. Sequencing was performed with immunoSEQ multiplex PCR; in TCRdb, only in-frame clones are kept and a portion is missing. The data hold about 34,000 clones, with approximately 87% observed a single time. Sequenced material: PBMCs. The receptor source for this set is a boy younger than 18 in good health and CMV-seronegative.

The chain recombines TRBV5-1 with TRBJ2-5, with D maybe TRBD1 (6 bases). The ends were cut back, 4 bases at V and 4 bases at J, with 17 bases in the middle. Germline CDR1 is SGHRS and CDR2 is YFSETQ. The CDR3 totals 15 residues. Written as DNA, the CDR3 is TGCGCCAGCAGCCCCAGGGGACGCATGGGAGAGACCCAGTACTTC. This sequence encodes CASSPRGRMGETQYF.

J is TRBJ1-2 and V is TRBV19; D might be TRBD1 (5 bases). Germline-derived CDR1 and CDR2 are LNHDA and SQIVND (reference sequence). The CDR3 runs 15 residues. Trimming stripped 3 bases from V and 4 bases from J, with 15 bases between. CDR3 in DNA: TGTGCCAGTAGTATCGAGCTTGGACATCCCTATGGCTACACCTTC. Translation gives CASSIELGHPYGYTF.

V is TRBV5-5 and J is TRBJ2-2, with 9 positions matching TRBD2. The junction had 11 bases not matched to a gene; V was cut back by 1 base and J by 1 base. Looked up from germline, CDR1 is SGHKS and CDR2 is YYEKEE (reference sequence). CDR3 length: 19 residues. The CDR3, as DNA: TGTGCCAGCAGCTTGATAGCGGGAGAAGATCAAATGAACACCGGGGAGCTGTTTTTT. Its protein product is CASSLIAGEDQMNTGELFF.

This clone was seen only a few times. The CDR3 DNA follows: TGTGCCAGCAGCTTGGCCGCTAGGCCTAATGAGCAGTTCTTC. This sequence encodes CASSLAARPNEQFF. This sequence joins TRBV5-7 and TRBJ2-1; D is uncertain. TRBV5-7 is filed as an ORF, its function uncertain. Trimming left V 0 bases short and J 7 bases short, with 11 bases between. The CDR3 consists of 14 residues.

The chain links TRBV7-8 to TRBJ2-1; 12 nucleotides match TRBD2. V gave up 8 bases and J gave up 12 bases; unmatched junction bases: 17. The CDR3 is made up of 16 amino acids. CDR1 is SGHVS and CDR2 is FQNEAQ in the germline V gene. Here the CDR3 DNA reads TGTGCCAGCGTCCCGAGGGGGCTAGCGGGGGGGCCGGGGCAGTTCTTC. Amino acid sequence: CASVPRGLAGGPGQFF.

This sequence joins TRBV30 and TRBJ2-1; 14 bases map to TRBD2. Germline V CDR1 and CDR2: GTSNPN, SVGIG (reference sequence). V lost 0 bases to trimming and J lost 11 bases; unmatched junction nucleotides: 3. CDR3 length: 14 residues. The CDR3 bases are TGTGCCTGGAGTGTTGGGACTAGCGGGGGCCAGCAGTTCTTC. The encoded protein is CAWSVGTSGGQQFF.

J is TRBJ2-1 and V is TRBV7-9; no clear D gene. The V and J ends lost 1 base and 0 bases respectively, with 4 bases between them. Germline CDR1 reads SEHNR; CDR2 reads FQNEAQ (reference sequence). This CDR3 comprises 14 residues. Written as DNA, the CDR3 is TGTGCCAGCAGCTTAGTTCGCTCCTACAATGAGCAGTTCTTC. Its protein product is CASSLVRSYNEQFF.

This rearrangement joins TRBV19 to TRBJ1-2; the D is unclear. Germline lookup yields CDR1 LNHDA and CDR2 SQIVND (reference sequence). The CDR3 totals 15 residues. The ends were cut back, 5 bases at V and 6 bases at J, with 19 bases in the middle. The CDR3 loop reads CASSGGSSQQNGYTF. The CDR3 region has the DNA TGTGCCAGTAGTGGCGGGTCTTCTCAGCAAAATGGCTACACCTTC.

This rearrangement joins TRBV7-6 to TRBJ2-4; 8 nucleotides match TRBD1. CDR1 SGHVS and CDR2 FNYEAQ come from the germline V gene. This CDR3 comprises 17 residues. After removal of 5 bases from V and 9 bases from J, the junction contained 18 bases not matched to a gene. The DNA for the CDR3 is TGTGCCAGCAGCCCCCTAGGCGGCGGACAGGGTGGGGGCATTCAGTACTTC. Amino acid sequence: CASSPLGGGQGGGIQYF.

The rearrangement joins TRBV19 to TRBJ1-2; D is perhaps TRBD1 (6 bases). Trimming shortened V by 5 bases and J by 4 bases, and 14 bases separated the two germline ends. This CDR3 is built from 14 residues. Per the germline V gene, CDR1 is LNHDA and CDR2 is SQIVND (reference sequence). The CDR3 loop reads CASSLRQAPYGYTF. In DNA, the CDR3 is TGTGCCAGTAGTCTACGACAGGCGCCCTATGGCTACACCTTC. The whole variable domain, remainder taken from reference TRBV19 and TRBJ1-2, is DGGITQSPKYLFRKEGQNVTLSCEQNLNHDAMYWYRQDPGQGLRLIYYSQIVNDFQKGDIAEGYSVSREKKESFPLTVTSAQKNPTAFYLCASSLRQAPYGYTFGSGTRLTVV.